These 19 T cell receptor beta chains originate from one sample sequenced in a study of T cell responses to AZD1222 COVID-19 vaccine. This table comes from immunoSEQ multiplex PCR, and its TCRdb copy is limited to in-frame clones, with some not included. The sample holds 80,000 to 85,000 clones, approximately 90% seen once. The material sequenced was peripheral blood, taken 28 days after the second AZD1222 dose. These receptors were collected from an adult who received the AZD1222 COVID-19 vaccine.

J is TRBJ2-5 and V is TRBV19; D may be TRBD2 (5 bases). Germline V gene data show CDR1 as LNHDA and CDR2 as SQIVND (reference sequence). V lost 0 bases, J lost 5 bases, and 19 bases lay in between. This CDR3 is 17 amino acids long. CDR3 amino acids: CASSIEGQRGGSETQYF. CDR3 sequence (DNA): TGTGCCAGTAGTATAGAGGGCCAGCGAGGAGGAAGCGAGACCCAGTACTTC.

A single count supports this clone. The rearrangement links TRBV2 to TRBJ2-1; tentative D call: TRBD2 (7 bases). V was clipped by 8 bases and J by 9 bases, with 14 bases between them. Germline lookup yields CDR1 SNHLY and CDR2 FYNNEI. The CDR3 length is 12 residues. CDR3 sequence: CASLGGGTEQFF. The CDR3 DNA reads TGTGCCAGCCTAGGGGGGGGAACTGAGCAGTTCTTC. Full variable domain (rest looked up from reference TRBV2 and TRBJ2-1): EPEVTQTPSHQVTQMGQEVILRCVPISNHLYFYWYRQILGQKVEFLVSFYNNEISEKSEIFDDQFSVERPDGSNFTLKIRSTKLEDSAMYFCASLGGGTEQFFGPGTRLTVL.

This chain uses TRBV9 with TRBJ2-6; D unresolved. Germline V CDR1 and CDR2: SGDLS, YYNGEE. V was clipped by 0 bases and J by 0 bases, with 1 base between them. The CDR3 totals 14 residues. For the CDR3, the DNA is TGTGCCAGCAGCGTAGCCTCTGGGGCCAACGTCCTGACTTTC. Amino acids: CASSVASGANVLTF.

The genes are TRBV2 and TRBJ1-5, with 7 bases matching TRBD1. The germline gives CDR1 SNHLY, CDR2 FYNNEI. Trimming cost V 0 bases and J 9 bases; bases outside gene matches: 11. The CDR3 loop spans 16 amino acids. The CDR3 DNA follows: TGTGCCAGCAGTGAAGCGGGCAGGCAGGGGGGAGGGCCCCAGCATTTT. Amino acid sequence: CASSEAGRQGGGPQHF. The full variable domain, its missing parts supplied by reference TRBV2 and TRBJ1-5, is EPEVTQTPSHQVTQMGQEVILRCVPISNHLYFYWYRQILGQKVEFLVSFYNNEISEKSEIFDDQFSVERPDGSNFTLKIRSTKLEDSAMYFCASSEAGRQGGGPQHFGDGTRLSIL.

The V call is TRBV11-1, the J call TRBJ1-2; D remains ambiguous. V lost 3 bases and J 2 bases, leaving 7 bases between the germline ends. CDR1 and CDR2 (germline): SGHAT, FQDESV (reference sequence). This CDR3 has 13 residues. In DNA form, the CDR3 reads TGTGCCAGCAGCTTGGCAGAAAACTATGGCTACACCTTC. It specifies CASSLAENYGYTF. The full variable domain, with the rest looked up from reference TRBV11-1 and TRBJ1-2, is EAEVAQSPRYKITEKSQAVAFWCDPISGHATLYWYRQILGQGPELLVQFQDESVVDDSQLPKDRFSAERLKGVDSTLKIQPAELGDSAMYLCASSLAENYGYTFGSGTRLTVV.

The gene calls are TRBV4-3 and TRBJ1-5, with D uncertain. CDR3 length: 13 residues. Germline CDR1 LGHNA, CDR2 YSLEER. V was cut by 4 bases and J by 0 bases, with 4 bases left in between. The CDR3 coding sequence is TGCGCCAGCAGCCGCGATAGCAATCAGCCCCAGCATTTT. Its protein product is CASSRDSNQPQHF.

V gene TRBV18 combines with J gene TRBJ2-1, with 9 bases lining up with TRBD1. The CDR3 sequence is 15 residues long. The V and J ends lost 2 bases and 6 bases, in that order; junction bases with no gene match: 5. Germline V gives CDR1 KGHSH, CDR2 LQKENI. CDR3 amino acids: CASSPGTGRGNEQFF. The CDR3 nucleotides are TGTGCCAGCTCACCAGGGACAGGGAGGGGCAATGAGCAGTTCTTC.

The DNA of the CDR3 is TGTGCCAGCAGTTTAGGGTCAGATTCACCCCTCCACTTT. Protein sequence: CASSLGSDSPLHF. The chain uses TRBV12-3 or TRBV12-4 and TRBJ1-6; no definite D call. V lost 1 base and J 8 bases, leaving 6 bases between the germline ends. This CDR3 region has 13 residues.

V and J are TRBV19 and TRBJ1-1; D is undetermined. Germline V gene sequence: CDR1 LNHDA, CDR2 SQIVND (reference sequence). The CDR3 has 12 residues. The ends were cut back, 4 bases at V and 9 bases at J, with 12 bases in the middle. CDR3 sequence: CASSNGRQQAFF. Here the CDR3 DNA reads TGTGCCAGTAGTAATGGGCGGCAGCAAGCTTTCTTT.

This chain connects TRBV18 to TRBJ2-2; D possibly corresponds to TRBD1 (6 bases). This CDR3 region has 16 residues. Deletions cut 1 base from V and 4 bases from J, with 13 bases between. CDR1 KGHSH and CDR2 LQKENI come from the germline V gene. The CDR3 is CASSPQPGEVTGELFF. Here the CDR3 DNA reads TGTGCCAGCTCACCACAACCAGGGGAAGTCACCGGGGAGCTGTTTTTT. Looking up the rest from reference TRBV18 and TRBJ2-2 gives the full variable domain: NAGVMQNPRHLVRRRGQEARLRCSPMKGHSHVYWYRQLPEEGLKFMVYLQKENIIDESGMPKERFSAEFPKEGPSILRIQQVVRGDSAAYFCASSPQPGEVTGELFFGEGSRLTVL.

The chain has TRBV19 and TRBJ1-5; the D is unclear. The CDR3 consists of 15 residues. Germline V gives CDR1 LNHDA, CDR2 SQIVND (reference sequence). V shed 7 bases and J shed 6 bases, with 19 bases lying between them. As DNA, the CDR3 is TGTGCCAGTACCACCCGCGAGGTTAGAGGTCAGCCCCAGCATTTT. This codes for CASTTREVRGQPQHF.

This clone has just one count. The chain uses TRBV3-1 (or the pseudogene TRBV3-2) and TRBJ2-3; D gene ambiguous. CDR3 length: 11 amino acids. CDR1 LGHDT and CDR2 YNNKEL come from the germline V gene (reference sequence). V lost 5 bases and J lost 2, with 2 bases in between. For the CDR3, the DNA is TGTGCCAGCAGCGCCACAGATACGCAGTATTTT. This encodes CASSATDTQYF.

The V and J genes are TRBV30 and TRBJ1-4; 7 nucleotides align to TRBD1. The germline CDR1 and CDR2 sequences are GTSNPN and SVGIG (reference sequence). The CDR3 loop spans 14 amino acids. Unmatched junction bases numbered 4, after V lost 2 bases and J lost 4 bases. CDR3 residues: CAWSPGQNNEKLFF. CDR3 nucleotide sequence: TGTGCCTGGAGTCCGGGACAGAATAATGAAAAACTGTTTTTT.

The chain joins TRBV7-8 to TRBJ2-1; the match to TRBD2 covers 14 bases. The V segment lost 0 bases and the J segment 14 bases; nucleotides outside the gene matches: 12. The CDR3 has 17 residues. Germline values: CDR1 SGHVS, CDR2 FQNEAQ. For the CDR3, the DNA is TGTGCCAGCAGCTTAGCTTGGATGGGGACTAGCGGGAGTGGTAAGTTCTTC. Translation: CASSLAWMGTSGSGKFF.

The genes are TRBV9 and TRBJ1-2; D not resolved. CDR3 length equals 13 residues. Germline V gene data show CDR1 as SGDLS and CDR2 as YYNGEE. V was shortened by 4 bases and J by 7 bases, with 14 bases between the two germline ends. The CDR3 region is CASSTSTNGGYTF. CDR3 sequence (DNA): TGTGCCAGCAGCACCTCGACTAACGGTGGCTACACCTTC.

This chain connects TRBV11-2 to TRBJ1-1; D possibly corresponds to TRBD1 (5 bases). The CDR3 runs to 13 residues. Germline assignment: CDR1 SGHAT and CDR2 FQNNGV. V lost 3 bases and J lost 5, with 10 bases in between. Here the CDR3 DNA reads TGTGCCAGCAGCTTCCAAGGGGTTACTGAAGCTTTCTTT. Translation: CASSFQGVTEAFF.

Comments on this clone: Relative to the germline gene, one junction end is altered; a read error may explain this. This chain uses TRBV7-7 with TRBJ2-7, with 12 bases aligning to TRBD1. This CDR3 spans 15 amino acids. CDR1 and CDR2 from the germline V gene are SSHAT and FNYEAQ (reference sequence). The CDR3 bases are TGTGCTAGCAGCTTGGGGACAGGGGGCTCGGGGGAGCAGTACTTC. It specifies CASSLGTGGSGEQYF.

The rearrangement links TRBV10-3 to TRBJ1-3, with D maybe TRBD1 (5 bases). This CDR3 is 13 amino acids long. V was pared by 10 bases and J by 3 bases, with 13 bases between. Germline CDR1 ENHRY, CDR2 SYGVKD. CDR3 nucleotides: TGTGCCACTACGGACACTCTTGGAAACACCATATATTTT. It encodes CATTDTLGNTIYF.

The gene calls are TRBV5-1 and TRBJ2-1, with TRBD2 identical over 10 bases. The CDR3 runs 15 residues. Germline V gene sequence: CDR1 SGHRS, CDR2 YFSETQ. Trimming at V came to 2 bases and at J to 7 bases, leaving 6 bases not matched to a gene. CDR3 sequence (DNA): TGCGCCAGCAGCTTTGGCCTAGCGGGAGTAAATGAGCAGTTCTTC. Its protein product is CASSFGLAGVNEQFF. The variable domain in full, with the rest retrieved from reference TRBV5-1 and TRBJ2-1, is KAGVTQTPRYLIKTRGQQVTLSCSPISGHRSVSWYQQTPGQGLQFLFEYFSETQRNKGNFPGRFSGRQFSNSRSEMNVSTLELGDSALYLCASSFGLAGVNEQFFGPGTRLTVL.